The next 7 T cell receptor beta chains were all read from a single sample in a study of cytomegalovirus exposure and HLA in healthy donors. The PCR contained 60 Vbeta and 13 Jbeta primers. TCRdb's table, derived via immunoSEQ multiplex PCR, lists solely in-frame clones and lacks some. The data show roughly 63,000 clones, roughly 80% seen once. Sequencing was done on a sample of PBMCs. The receptors originated from a woman in her thirties or forties in good health and CMV-seropositive.

This chain connects TRBV19 to TRBJ1-5; the match to TRBD1 covers 9 bases. The germline V gene encodes CDR1 LNHDA and CDR2 SQIVND (reference sequence). The CDR3 loop spans 14 amino acids. Trimming took 4 bases from V and 7 from J; bases not matched to a gene: 5. The DNA of the CDR3 is TGTGCCAGTAGTACCCAGACAGGGGGGCAGCCCCAGCATTTT. This sequence encodes CASSTQTGGQPQHF.

This clone was counted once. This rearrangement joins TRBV12-5 to TRBJ2-2, with D possibly being TRBD1 (5 bases). The V gene's germline CDR1 is LGHNT and CDR2 FRNRAP. The CDR3 runs to 15 residues. The V gene lost 1 base and the J gene lost 5 bases, with 11 bases spanning the gap. The CDR3 region is CASGLGQSSTGELFF. CDR3 sequence (DNA): TGTGCTAGTGGTTTGGGACAGTCCTCAACCGGGGAGCTGTTTTTT.

This clone was seen just once. This sequence joins TRBV6-5 and TRBJ1-2, with TRBD1 identical over 7 bases. This CDR3 has 15 amino acids. Unmatched junction bases numbered 7, after V lost 4 bases and J lost 2 bases. Per germline, CDR1 MNHEY and CDR2 SVGAGI. The CDR3 nucleotides are TGTGCCAGCAGTTTCCGTTTAGGGGGCAACTATGGCTACACCTTC. It is translated as CASSFRLGGNYGYTF.

The gene calls are TRBV29-1 and TRBJ1-4, with a weak D call TRBD1 (5 bases). The CDR3 runs to 13 residues. Germline V gene data show CDR1 as SQVTM and CDR2 as ANQGSEA. The ends were cut back, 1 base at V and 8 bases at J, with 11 bases in the middle. CDR3 residues: CSVEVTVGEKLFF. CDR3 nucleotide sequence: TGCAGCGTTGAAGTGACAGTGGGCGAAAAACTGTTTTTT.

The gene calls are TRBV25-1 and TRBJ1-1; 8 bases line up with TRBD1. In germline, CDR1 is MGHDK, CDR2 SYGVNS. The ends lost 5 bases at V and 4 bases at J; junction bases unmatched: 18. CDR3 length equals 18 residues. The CDR3 sequence is CASSITGDRPRMGTEAFF. CDR3 DNA sequence: TGTGCCAGCAGTATCACCGGGGACAGGCCAAGGATGGGCACTGAAGCTTTCTTT.

This clone has just a few counts. The chain links TRBV6-1 to TRBJ2-1, with TRBD1 identical over 9 bases. CDR3 length: 15 residues. Germline CDR1 and CDR2: MNHNS and SASEGT. The V and J ends lost 2 bases and 9 bases, in that order; junction bases with no gene match: 8. CDR3 DNA sequence: TGTGCCAGCAGTGAATGGGACAGGGCTTCTAGTGAGCAGTTCTTC. Its translation: CASSEWDRASSEQFF.

CDR3 coding DNA: TGTGCCAGCAGTTATACCACAGGGGGCTACCGCTACGAGCAGTACTTC. This codes for CASSYTTGGYRYEQYF. The rearrangement uses TRBV7-2 and TRBJ2-7, with 9 bases aligning to TRBD1. CDR1 is SGHTA and CDR2 is FQGNSA in the germline V gene. There are 16 residues in the CDR3. The trim removed 6 bases at V and 3 bases at J, leaving 12 bases unmatched. Drawing the rest from reference TRBV7-2 and TRBJ2-7, the complete variable domain is GAGVSQSPSNKVTEKGKDVELRCDPISGHTALYWYRQSLGQGLEFLIYFQGNSAPDKSGLPSDRFSAERTGGSVSTLTIQRTQQEDSAVYLCASSYTTGGYRYEQYFGPGTRLTVT.